One sample yielded the 13 T cell receptor beta chains listed below, sequenced in a study of blood T cell repertoires in COVID-19 (dated by TCRdb to the early 2020s). Libraries were made using the immunoSEQ multiplex PCR assay. Sourced from immuneACCESS, this table was stored by TCRdb with only in-frame sequences that have V and J called. A share of the clones is absent; for the studies checked, an unresolved V gene accounts for under half, and the remainder has no known explanation. The sample table holds 100,000 or so clones, of which roughly 85% were seen once. The ten largest account for 1.5% to 2% of the sample. The sample comprised peripheral blood. The origin of the receptors is a woman aged 70-85 years with active or convalescent COVID-19.

The chain links TRBV6-6 to TRBJ1-2; a possible D gene is TRBD1 (6 bases). This CDR3 contains 17 residues. CDR1 and CDR2 (germline): MNHNY, SVGAGI (reference sequence). V dropped 5 bases and J dropped 4 bases, with 23 bases sitting between them. The CDR3 reads CASSPTRGSAGAYGYTF. Written as DNA, the CDR3 is TGTGCCAGCAGTCCTACGCGGGGGTCGGCAGGGGCCTATGGCTACACCTTC.

This chain connects TRBV11-3 to TRBJ1-4; D remains unclear. Germline V lookup: CDR1 SGHNT, CDR2 YENEEA. V dropped 9 bases and J dropped 0 bases, with 8 bases sitting between them. This CDR3 contains 13 residues. The CDR3 reads CASPRATNEKLFF. CDR3 DNA: TGTGCCAGTCCCCGGGCAACTAATGAAAAACTGTTTTTT.

CDR3 amino acids: CSASSGRAETQYF. CDR3 nucleotide sequence: TGCAGTGCTAGTAGCGGGAGGGCCGAGACCCAGTACTTC. The chain uses TRBV20-1 and TRBJ2-5; 11 positions agree with TRBD2. Germline loops: CDR1 DFQATT, CDR2 SNEGSKA (reference sequence). With 3 bases clipped from V and 5 bases from J, the junction kept 2 bases outside the gene matches. The CDR3 is 13 residues long.

The V gene is TRBV9, the J gene TRBJ2-7; D remains unclear. Trimming stripped 0 bases from V and 0 bases from J, with 7 bases between. The germline CDR1 and CDR2 sequences are SGDLS and YYNGEE. The CDR3 consists of 14 residues. CDR3 coding DNA: TGTGCCAGCAGCGTAGGTGGAGTCTCCTACGAGCAGTACTTC. This codes for CASSVGGVSYEQYF. Variable domain in full (rest from reference TRBV9 and TRBJ2-7): DSGVTQTPKHLITATGQRVTLRCSPRSGDLSVYWYQQSLDQGLQFLIQYYNGEERAKGNILERFSAQQFPDLHSELNLSSLELGDSALYFCASSVGGVSYEQYFGPGTRLTVT.

The chain employs TRBV5-1 and TRBJ1-1, with 7 positions matching TRBD1. Trimming cost V 6 bases and J 4 bases; bases outside gene matches: 12. This CDR3 comprises 15 residues. Germline CDR1 SGHRS, CDR2 YFSETQ. The CDR3 region is CASTPFGAGGTEAFF. In nucleotides, the CDR3 is TGCGCCAGCACACCTTTCGGGGCAGGGGGCACTGAAGCTTTCTTT.

Concerning this clone itself: One junction end disagrees with the germline gene, perhaps due to a read error. CDR3 DNA sequence: TGTGCCAGCAGCCTAGACAGGGTTTCACCCCTCCACTTT. Amino acid sequence: CASSLDRVSPLHF. The V call is TRBV11-2, the J call TRBJ1-6; 7 nucleotides align to TRBD1. The V gene's germline CDR1 is SGHAT and CDR2 FQNNGV. CDR3 length: 13 residues.

The chain uses TRBV2 and TRBJ1-1, with 7 bases identical to TRBD1. Germline V lookup: CDR1 SNHLY, CDR2 FYNNEI. This CDR3 is built from 13 residues. V was clipped by 4 bases and J by 4 bases; unmatched bases: 3. CDR3 sequence reads: CASSGQGITEAFF. The DNA for the CDR3 is TGTGCCAGCAGTGGACAGGGAATCACTGAAGCTTTCTTT.

The V gene is TRBV7-9, the J gene TRBJ2-2, with D hard to call. Germline V gene data show CDR1 as SEHNR and CDR2 as FQNEAQ (reference sequence). There are 13 residues in the CDR3. The V gene lost 1 base and the J gene lost 4 bases, with 4 bases spanning the gap. In DNA form, the CDR3 reads TGTGCCAGCAGCTTAGGAGGCACCGGGGAGCTGTTTTTT. This encodes CASSLGGTGELFF. The full variable domain, rest sourced from reference TRBV7-9 and TRBJ2-2, is DTGVSQNPRHKITKRGQNVTFRCDPISEHNRLYWYRQTLGQGPEFLTYFQNEAQLEKSRLLSDRFSAERPKGSFSTLEIQRTEQGDSAMYLCASSLGGTGELFFGEGSRLTVL.

The table lists this clone with a few counts. The gene calls are TRBV19 and TRBJ2-5, with 11 bases aligning to TRBD2. The CDR3 covers 16 residues. V shed 4 bases and J 2 bases; nucleotides not matched to a gene: 6. Looked up from germline, CDR1 is LNHDA and CDR2 is SQIVND (reference sequence). CDR3 sequence reads: CASSNPRLAGQETQYF. CDR3 coding DNA: TGTGCCAGTAGTAACCCCAGACTAGCGGGGCAAGAGACCCAGTACTTC. The complete variable domain, with remaining parts taken from reference TRBV19 and TRBJ2-5, reads DGGITQSPKYLFRKEGQNVTLSCEQNLNHDAMYWYRQDPGQGLRLIYYSQIVNDFQKGDIAEGYSVSREKKESFPLTVTSAQKNPTAFYLCASSNPRLAGQETQYFGPGTRLLVL.

This chain connects TRBV27 to TRBJ2-7; 8 bases align to TRBD2. V trimming: 5 bases; J trimming: 3 bases; junction bases outside the gene matches: 9. Germline values: CDR1 MNHEY, CDR2 SMNVEV (reference sequence). This CDR3 region has 15 residues. CDR3 amino acids: CASSQTGGRSYEQYF. CDR3 DNA: TGTGCCAGCAGTCAGACAGGCGGGAGGAGCTACGAGCAGTACTTC.

The rearrangement uses TRBV4-2 and TRBJ2-4; D is perhaps TRBD2 (6 bases). The CDR3 runs 17 residues. With 0 bases removed from V and 4 bases from J, the gap between germline ends came to 16 bases. Germline V gene sequence: CDR1 LGHNA, CDR2 YNFKEQ. CDR3 protein: CASSQEHGGSGKNIQYF. As DNA, the CDR3 is TGTGCCAGCAGCCAAGAACACGGGGGTAGCGGTAAAAACATTCAGTACTTC.

This clone was observed once. The rearrangement joins TRBV29-1 to TRBJ2-7; TRBD2 is a possible D gene (6 bases). The CDR3 is made up of 14 amino acids. V was pared by 5 bases and J by 3 bases, with 17 bases between. Germline V gene lookup returns CDR1 SQVTM and CDR2 ANQGSEA. The CDR3 DNA sequence: TGCAGCGTTAACGGGTTCGGAGGGAACTACGAGCAGTACTTC. It yields the protein CSVNGFGGNYEQYF.

The V and J genes are TRBV28 and TRBJ1-2; 11 bases fit TRBD1. Per the germline V gene, CDR1 is MDHEN and CDR2 is SYDVKM. J lost 8 bases, V lost 2 bases, and 4 bases had no gene match. The CDR3 is 14 residues long. CDR3 loop: CASSLGQGAFGYTF. The CDR3 bases are TGTGCCAGCAGTTTAGGACAGGGGGCTTTCGGCTACACCTTC.